This T cell receptor beta chain is from a study of shared clonotypes between healthy human individuals. Data came from immunoSEQ multiplex PCR; TCRdb stores just in-frame clones and leaves some out. This table has some 2,000,000 clones, about 95% appearing once. CDR1 and CDR2 from the germline V gene are MGHDK and SYGVNS. This CDR3 has 12 residues. Trimming at V came to 8 bases and at J to 3 bases, leaving 3 bases not matched to a gene. The naive CD8 subset, CD45RO-negative cells positively selected for CCR7, excluded terminally differentiated effector memory CD45RA+ cells. The genes are TRBV25-1 and TRBJ2-7, with 8 bases lining up with TRBD1. The sample taken for sequencing was naive CD8+ T cells sorted from blood. The origin of this receptor is a man younger than 35 in good health. The DNA for the CDR3 is TGTGCCAGCGGACAGGGCCTCTACGAGCAGTACTTC. This translates into CASGQGLYEQYF.